This paragraph reports one T cell receptor (beta chain). J lost 5 bases, V lost 5 bases, and 8 bases had no gene match. Germline V gene data show CDR1 as SGHNT and CDR2 as YENEEA. The length of the CDR3 is 15 residues. The table came from immunoSEQ multiplex PCR; TCRdb's copy has only in-frame clones and leaves some out. The data show 87,000 or so clones, 85% to 90% seen once. This sample is drawn from a study of blood T cell repertoires in COVID-19. In the study overall: COVID-19 samples, acute and convalescent, were from the United States, Italy and Spain.

The rearrangement links TRBV11-3 to TRBJ2-5; 10 positions agree with TRBD1. The sequence derives from a man aged 35 to 55 with acute or convalescent COVID-19. Sequencing was carried out using peripheral blood. CDR3 nucleotides: TGTGCCAGCAGCCCCCGACAGGGGGCGGCGGAGACCCAGTACTTC. This codes for CASSPRQGAAETQYF.